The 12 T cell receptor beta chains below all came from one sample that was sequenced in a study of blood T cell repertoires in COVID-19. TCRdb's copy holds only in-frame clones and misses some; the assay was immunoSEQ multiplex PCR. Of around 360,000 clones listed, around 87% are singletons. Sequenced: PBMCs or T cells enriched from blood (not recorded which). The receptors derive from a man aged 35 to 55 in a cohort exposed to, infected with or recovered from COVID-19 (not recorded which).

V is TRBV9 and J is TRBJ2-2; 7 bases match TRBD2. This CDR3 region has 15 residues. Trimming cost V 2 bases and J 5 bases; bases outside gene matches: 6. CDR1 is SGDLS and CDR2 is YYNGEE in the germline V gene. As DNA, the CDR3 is TGTGCCAGCAGCGTTAGACTAGCCGGAACCGGGGAGCTGTTTTTT. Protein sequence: CASSVRLAGTGELFF.

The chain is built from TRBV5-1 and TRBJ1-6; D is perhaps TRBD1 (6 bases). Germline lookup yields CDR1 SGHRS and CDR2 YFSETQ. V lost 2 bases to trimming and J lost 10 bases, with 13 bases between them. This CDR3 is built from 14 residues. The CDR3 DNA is TGCGCCAGCAGCTTATCCGGGACACAATCACCCCTCCACTTT. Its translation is CASSLSGTQSPLHF.

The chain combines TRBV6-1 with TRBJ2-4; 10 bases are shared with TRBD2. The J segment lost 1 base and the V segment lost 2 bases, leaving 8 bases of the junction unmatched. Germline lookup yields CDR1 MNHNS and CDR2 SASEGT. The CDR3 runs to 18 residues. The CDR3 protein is CASSESLGSGRAKNIQYF. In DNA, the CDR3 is TGTGCCAGCAGTGAAAGTTTGGGTAGCGGGAGGGCCAAAAACATTCAGTACTTC.

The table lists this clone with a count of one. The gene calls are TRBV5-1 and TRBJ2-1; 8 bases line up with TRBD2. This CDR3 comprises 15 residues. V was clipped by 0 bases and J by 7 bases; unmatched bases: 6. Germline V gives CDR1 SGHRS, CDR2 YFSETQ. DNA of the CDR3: TGCGCCAGCAGCTTGGCCGGTAGCGGGAAAAATGAGCAGTTCTTC. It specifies CASSLAGSGKNEQFF.

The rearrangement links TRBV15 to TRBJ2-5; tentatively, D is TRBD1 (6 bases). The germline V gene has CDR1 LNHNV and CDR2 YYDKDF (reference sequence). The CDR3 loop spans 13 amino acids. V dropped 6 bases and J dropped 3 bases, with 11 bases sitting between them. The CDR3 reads CATRGGPKETQYF. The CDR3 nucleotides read TGTGCCACCAGAGGGGGACCAAAAGAGACCCAGTACTTC. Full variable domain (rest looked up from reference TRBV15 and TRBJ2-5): DAMVIQNPRYQVTQFGKPVTLSCSQTLNHNVMYWYQQKSSQAPKLLFHYYDKDFNNEADTPDNFQSRRPNTSFCFLDIRSPGLGDTAMYLCATRGGPKETQYFGPGTRLLVL.

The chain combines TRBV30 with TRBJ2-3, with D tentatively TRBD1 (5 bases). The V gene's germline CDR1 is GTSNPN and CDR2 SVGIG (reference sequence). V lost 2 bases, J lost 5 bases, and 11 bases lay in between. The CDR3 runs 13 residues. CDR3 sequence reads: CAWSLTQGDTQYF. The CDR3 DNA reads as TGTGCCTGGAGTTTGACGCAGGGAGATACGCAGTATTTT.

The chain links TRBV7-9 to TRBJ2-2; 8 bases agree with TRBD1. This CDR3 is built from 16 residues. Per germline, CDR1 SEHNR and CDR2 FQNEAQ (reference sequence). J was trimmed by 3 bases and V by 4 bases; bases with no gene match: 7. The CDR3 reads CASSSRTGTDTGELFF. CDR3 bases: TGTGCCAGCAGCTCCAGGACAGGGACGGACACCGGGGAGCTGTTTTTT. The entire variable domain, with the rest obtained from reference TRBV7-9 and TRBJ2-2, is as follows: DTGVSQNPRHKITKRGQNVTFRCDPISEHNRLYWYRQTLGQGPEFLTYFQNEAQLEKSRLLSDRFSAERPKGSFSTLEIQRTEQGDSAMYLCASSSRTGTDTGELFFGEGSRLTVL.

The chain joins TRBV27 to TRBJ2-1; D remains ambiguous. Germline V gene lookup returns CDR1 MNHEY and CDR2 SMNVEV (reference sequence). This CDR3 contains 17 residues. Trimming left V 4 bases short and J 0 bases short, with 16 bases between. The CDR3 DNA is TGTGCCAGCAGTTCCTATAGTATCCCAAGCTCCTACAATGAGCAGTTCTTC. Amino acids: CASSSYSIPSSYNEQFF.

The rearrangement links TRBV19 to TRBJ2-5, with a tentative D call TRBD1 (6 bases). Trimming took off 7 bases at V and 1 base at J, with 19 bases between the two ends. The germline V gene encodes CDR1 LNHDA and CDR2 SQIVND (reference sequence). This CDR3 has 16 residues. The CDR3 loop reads CASTDGQRGVQETQYF. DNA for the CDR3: TGTGCCAGTACCGATGGACAGCGAGGGGTCCAAGAGACCCAGTACTTC.

CDR3 DNA sequence: TGTGCCAGCCTAGCGGGAGGGAGCGCAGATACGCAGTATTTT. Protein: CASLAGGSADTQYF. V and J are TRBV7-2 and TRBJ2-3, with 12 bases fitting TRBD2. V lost 8 bases and J lost 4; bases outside the gene matches: 4. The CDR3 runs to 14 residues. Germline V gene data show CDR1 as SGHTA and CDR2 as FQGNSA.

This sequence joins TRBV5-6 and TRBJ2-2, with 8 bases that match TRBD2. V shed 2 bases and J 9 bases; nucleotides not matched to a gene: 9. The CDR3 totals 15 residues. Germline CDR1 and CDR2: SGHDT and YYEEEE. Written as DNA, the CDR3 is TGTGCCAGCAGCTTTGGGTCGGGAGGGCCCAGGGAGCTGTTTTTT. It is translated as CASSFGSGGPRELFF.

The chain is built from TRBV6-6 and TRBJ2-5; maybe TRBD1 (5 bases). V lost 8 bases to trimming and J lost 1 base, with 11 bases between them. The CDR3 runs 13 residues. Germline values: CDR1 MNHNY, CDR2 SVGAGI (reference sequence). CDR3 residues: CASLGQGQETQYF. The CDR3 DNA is TGTGCCAGCCTGGGCCAGGGCCAAGAGACCCAGTACTTC.